Following are 23 T cell receptor beta chains from one sample sequenced in a study of PD-L1 blockade in urothelial cancer. Libraries were prepared by immunoSEQ multiplex PCR; TCRdb keeps only in-frame clonotypes and omits some of them. The table has just under 30,000 clones, 70% to 90% seen once. The material sequenced was PBMCs, taken around atezolizumab (anti-PD-L1) treatment. Receptor source: a man in his fifties or sixties with urothelial cancer.

By proportion, this clone is medium-sized. This chain joins TRBV11-2 and TRBJ2-7; D may be TRBD1 (5 bases). The V and J ends lost 0 bases and 7 bases respectively, with 13 bases between them. The CDR3 length is 14 residues. The germline V gene has CDR1 SGHAT and CDR2 FQNNGV. The DNA of the CDR3 is TGTGCCAGCAGCTTAGATAGGGGTATTAGGGAGCAGTACTTC. As protein: CASSLDRGIREQYF.

The V gene is TRBV10-3, the J gene TRBJ2-1; D ambiguous. This CDR3 is built from 13 residues. Germline CDR1 and CDR2: ENHRY and SYGVKD. V was clipped by 10 bases and J by 6 bases, with 16 bases between them. The CDR3 sequence is CATIRSVGNEQFF. The CDR3, as DNA: TGTGCCACGATCAGGTCAGTGGGCAATGAGCAGTTCTTC.

This rearrangement joins TRBV6-5 to TRBJ2-7; weak D call: TRBD2 (5 bases). Germline V CDR1 and CDR2: MNHEY, SVGAGI. V was pared by 2 bases and J by 3 bases, with 14 bases between. The length of the CDR3 is 15 residues. Here the CDR3 DNA reads TGTGCCAGCAGTTACGGCGCCCTAGGAGGCTACGAGCAGTACTTC. Its translation: CASSYGALGGYEQYF.

This clone ranks as medium-sized. The junction departs from germline at one end; a sequencing error may be responsible. V is TRBV11-3 and J is TRBJ1-6, with D unclear. CDR3 length: 13 residues. In germline, CDR1 is SGHNT, CDR2 YENEEA. CDR3 sequence (DNA): TGTGCCAGCAGCTTAAGCGGTAATTCGCCCCTCCACTTT. Its protein is CASSLSGNSPLHF.

The chain has TRBV7-6 and TRBJ1-2, with D possibly matching TRBD1 (5 bases). The V gene lost 5 bases and the J gene lost 7 bases, with 20 bases spanning the gap. CDR1 is SGHVS and CDR2 is FNYEAQ in the germline V gene. CDR3 length: 15 amino acids. The CDR3 coding sequence is TGTGCCAGCAGCCCGGGCGGGGCCCGAGGCTCTGGCTACACCTTC. It yields the protein CASSPGGARGSGYTF.

Of note for this clone: The junction departs from the called germline gene at one end, perhaps through a read error. The V call is TRBV7-9, the J call TRBJ2-4; D is unclear. Germline V gene data show CDR1 as SEHNR and CDR2 as FQNEAQ (reference sequence). CDR3 size: 16 residues. This CDR3 reads CVSSSRLSVAKNIQYF. Written as DNA, the CDR3 is TGTGTCAGCAGCTCCCGACTGAGTGTAGCCAAAAACATTCAGTACTTC.

This chain uses TRBV2 with TRBJ1-6; the D gene is possibly TRBD1 (6 bases). The V gene lost 5 bases and the J gene lost 5 bases, with 13 bases spanning the gap. The CDR3 loop spans 15 amino acids. Per the germline V gene, CDR1 is SNHLY and CDR2 is FYNNEI. CDR3 loop: CASSYGQSDNSPLHF. The CDR3 region has the DNA TGTGCCAGCAGTTATGGACAGAGTGATAATTCACCCCTCCACTTT.

The chain links TRBV27 to TRBJ2-7, with D possibly TRBD1 on 6 matching bases. Trimming stripped 6 bases from V and 0 bases from J, with 12 bases between. The CDR3 has 14 residues. Per germline, CDR1 MNHEY and CDR2 SMNVEV (reference sequence). CDR3 bases: TGTGCCAGCAGACAGACAGGTCCCTCCTACGAGCAGTACTTC. It encodes CASRQTGPSYEQYF.

The chain joins TRBV9 to TRBJ2-7; 7 bases map to TRBD1. After removal of 4 bases from V and 1 base from J, the junction contained 8 bases not matched to a gene. Germline CDR1 SGDLS, CDR2 YYNGEE. The CDR3 has 15 amino acids. The CDR3 DNA reads TGTGCCAGCAGCCCTGGGGACAGAAAATCCTACGAGCAGTACTTC. This gives the protein CASSPGDRKSYEQYF.

The chain combines TRBV10-3 with TRBJ1-3, with D possibly TRBD1 on 5 matching bases. V lost 4 bases and J 3 bases, leaving 7 bases between the germline ends. CDR3 size: 13 residues. Germline loops: CDR1 ENHRY, CDR2 SYGVKD. CDR3 in amino acids: CAISVGGGNTIYF. The CDR3 DNA follows: TGTGCCATCAGTGTGGGGGGTGGAAACACCATATATTTT.

This clone was detected only once. The CDR3 here is CASSATGTDSYEQYF. CDR3 DNA: TGTGCCAGCAGCGCCACCGGGACAGATTCCTACGAGCAGTACTTC. The rearrangement joins TRBV9 to TRBJ2-7, with 7 bases lining up with TRBD1. Losses at the gene ends were 3 bases for V and 1 base for J; bases not matched to a gene: 7. The CDR3 is made up of 15 amino acids. Germline CDR1 reads SGDLS; CDR2 reads YYNGEE. Together with reference TRBV9 and TRBJ2-7, the CDR3 gives the full variable domain: DSGVTQTPKHLITATGQRVTLRCSPRSGDLSVYWYQQSLDQGLQFLIQYYNGEERAKGNILERFSAQQFPDLHSELNLSSLELGDSALYFCASSATGTDSYEQYFGPGTRLTVT.

The gene calls are TRBV19 and TRBJ2-6, with D hard to call. Trimming took 7 bases from V and 0 from J, leaving 16 bases between them. Germline CDR1 and CDR2: LNHDA and SQIVND (reference sequence). The CDR3 runs 17 residues. In nucleotides, the CDR3 is TGTGCCAGTATCCTGACTCCCACCAGCTCTGGGGCCAACGTCCTGACTTTC. Translated: CASILTPTSSGANVLTF.

The chain combines TRBV14 with TRBJ1-3; D call uncertain. V was trimmed by 0 bases and J by 8 bases, leaving 11 bases between them. Germline V gene sequence: CDR1 SGHDN, CDR2 FVKESK. This CDR3 has 14 residues. CDR3 in amino acids: CASSQELGSHTIYF. The CDR3 DNA reads as TGTGCCAGCAGCCAAGAGCTGGGCTCGCACACCATATATTTT.

The chain has TRBV7-2 and TRBJ2-6; weak D call: TRBD1 (9 bases). Looked up from germline, CDR1 is SGHTA and CDR2 is FQGNSA. The CDR3 is 15 residues long. The V gene lost 11 bases and the J gene lost 4 bases, with 18 bases spanning the gap. CDR3 protein: CARGGQGVGANVLTF. The CDR3 coding sequence is TGTGCCCGGGGGGGACAGGGCGTAGGGGCCAACGTCCTGACTTTC.

This sequence joins TRBV28 and TRBJ1-5; 8 positions agree with TRBD1. Trimming took 2 bases from V and 5 from J; bases not matched to a gene: 2. Germline V lookup: CDR1 MDHEN, CDR2 SYDVKM. The CDR3 spans 14 residues. The CDR3 is CASSLRTGHQPQHF. CDR3 nucleotide sequence: TGTGCCAGCAGTTTACGGACAGGGCATCAGCCCCAGCATTTT.

V is TRBV27 and J is TRBJ1-2; D uncertain. The CDR3 is made up of 14 amino acids. V lost 0 bases to trimming and J lost 5 bases, with 10 bases between them. The germline V gene has CDR1 MNHEY and CDR2 SMNVEV (reference sequence). CDR3 in amino acids: CASSLSRGIYGYTF. CDR3 bases: TGTGCCAGCAGTTTATCCAGAGGAATATATGGCTACACCTTC.

The gene calls are TRBV6-5 and TRBJ2-5, with 8 bases that match TRBD2. This CDR3 region has 15 residues. Unmatched junction bases numbered 1, after V lost 0 bases and J lost 1 base. In germline, CDR1 is MNHEY, CDR2 SVGAGI. CDR3 coding DNA: TGTGCCAGCAGTTACTCAGCGGGGGTCCAAGAGACCCAGTACTTC. This codes for CASSYSAGVQETQYF.

The chain employs TRBV28 and TRBJ2-1, with 12 bases that match TRBD2. V gave up 6 bases and J gave up 2 bases; unmatched junction bases: 2. CDR3 length: 15 amino acids. CDR1 MDHEN and CDR2 SYDVKM come from the germline V gene. The CDR3 spells CASSPSGRAYNEQFF. CDR3 DNA sequence: TGTGCCAGCAGCCCTAGCGGGAGGGCCTACAATGAGCAGTTCTTC.

V gene TRBV29-1 combines with J gene TRBJ2-7; TRBD2 matches at 11 bases. There are 14 residues in the CDR3. V dropped 4 bases and J dropped 6; count of bases not matched to a gene: 8. Per the germline V gene, CDR1 is SQVTM and CDR2 is ANQGSEA. The CDR3 DNA is TGCAGCGTTGCCCCCGGACTAGCGGGCCCCGAGCAGTACTTC. It translates to CSVAPGLAGPEQYF.

This chain joins TRBV13 and TRBJ1-3; D gene unclear. The CDR3 loop spans 14 amino acids. CDR1 is PRHDT, CDR2 FYEKMQ, per germline (reference sequence). V was trimmed by 3 bases and J by 3 bases, leaving 9 bases between them. CDR3 DNA sequence: TGTGCCAGCAGCTTTCCCACGGTTGGAAACACCATATATTTT. Protein product: CASSFPTVGNTIYF. Full variable domain (outside the CDR3, taken from reference TRBV13 and TRBJ1-3): AAGVIQSPRHLIKEKRETATLKCYPIPRHDTVYWYQQGPGQDPQFLISFYEKMQSDKGSIPDRFSAQQFSDYHSELNMSSLELGDSALYFCASSFPTVGNTIYFGEGSWLTVV.

The chain has TRBV28 and TRBJ2-2, with D possibly being TRBD1 (5 bases). Trimming pared 3 bases from V and 1 base from J, leaving 18 bases between. The CDR3 spans 18 residues. Per the germline V gene, CDR1 is MDHEN and CDR2 is SYDVKM. CDR3 DNA: TGTGCCAGCAGTTTCCCCGACTTGCGGACAAAGAACACCGGGGAGCTGTTTTTT. Translated: CASSFPDLRTKNTGELFF. Complete variable domain (other parts from reference TRBV28 and TRBJ2-2): DVKVTQSSRYLVKRTGEKVFLECVQDMDHENMFWYRQDPGLGLRLIYFSYDVKMKEKGDIPEGYSVSREKKERFSLILESASTNQTSMYLCASSFPDLRTKNTGELFFGEGSRLTVL.

V is TRBV5-1 and J is TRBJ2-6; 13 nucleotides line up with TRBD2. Losses at the gene ends were 0 bases for V and 0 bases for J; bases not matched to a gene: 9. CDR1 and CDR2 from the germline V gene are SGHRS and YFSETQ. The CDR3 has 21 amino acids. The CDR3 sequence is CASSLARTSGGPNSGANVLTF. The CDR3 nucleotides read TGCGCCAGCAGCTTGGCTCGGACTAGCGGGGGTCCTAACTCTGGGGCCAACGTCCTGACTTTC.

The genes are TRBV6-5 and TRBJ2-1; 7 bases line up with TRBD1. Losses at the gene ends were 6 bases for V and 5 bases for J; bases not matched to a gene: 7. This CDR3 spans 14 amino acids. Germline V gene lookup returns CDR1 MNHEY and CDR2 SVGAGI. In nucleotides, the CDR3 is TGTGCCAGCAGGGAGACAGGGCAGAACAATGAGCAGTTCTTC. It encodes CASRETGQNNEQFF.